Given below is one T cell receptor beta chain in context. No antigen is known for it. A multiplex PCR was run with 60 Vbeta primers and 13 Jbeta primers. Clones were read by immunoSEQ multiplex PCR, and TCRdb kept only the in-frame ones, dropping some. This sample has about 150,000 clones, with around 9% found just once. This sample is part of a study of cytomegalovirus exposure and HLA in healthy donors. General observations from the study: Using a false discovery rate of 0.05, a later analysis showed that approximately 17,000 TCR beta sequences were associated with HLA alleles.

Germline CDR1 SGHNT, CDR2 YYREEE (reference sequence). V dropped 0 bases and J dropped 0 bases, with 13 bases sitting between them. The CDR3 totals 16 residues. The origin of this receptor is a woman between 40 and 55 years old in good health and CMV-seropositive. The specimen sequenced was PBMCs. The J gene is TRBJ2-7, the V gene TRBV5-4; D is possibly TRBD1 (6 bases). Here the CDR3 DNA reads TGTGCCAGCAGCTTGGAGCCAGGGGCAAGCTCCTACGAGCAGTACTTC. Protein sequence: CASSLEPGASSYEQYF.